Sequencing of this T cell receptor (beta chain) was carried out in a study of naive and memory T cell subsets. Study-level results: Clonotypes here are unpaired alpha or beta chain sequences. There was no ground truth to check naive and memory subset results. Especially in CD8 cells, naive repertoires contained a few larger clonotypes, possibly CD45RA-re-expressing memory cells.

Two oligonucleotides, mixed equimolar, formed the beta constant-region primer covering TRBC1 and TRBC2. Four rounds of PCR amplified the ligated cDNA using nested alpha and beta constant-region primers plus SP2. TCRdb used MiXCR to reprocess the UMI-ligation and nested PCR reads, holding one entry per CDR3 protein. This table has some 80,000 distinct CDR3 sequences, about 10% appearing once. This CDR3 comprises 13 residues. Trimming stripped 4 bases from V and 4 bases from J, with 9 bases between. CMV status came from CD4+ IFNgamma after overnight CMV lysate stimulation. This clonotype was counted between two and nine times. Its specificity is unknown.

The source of this sequence is a human donor in good health. This chain links TRBV12-3 or TRBV12-4 with TRBJ2-3, with a possible D match to TRBD2 (5 bases). The specimen sequenced was naive CD8+ T cells from blood. The CDR3 here is CASSSDGADTQYF. In DNA, the CDR3 is TGTGCCAGCAGTTCAGACGGGGCAGATACGCAGTATTTT.